What follows are 30 T cell receptor beta chains derived from one specimen sequenced in a study of blood T cell repertoires in COVID-19. Profiled with immunoSEQ multiplex PCR; TCRdb holds only in-frame clones, not every one. The table has 200,000 to 250,000 clones, 84% seen once. The sample comprised PBMCs or T cells enriched from blood (not recorded which). Receptors originate from a woman between 40 and 55 years old who had recovered from COVID-19.

This clone has just a few counts. This chain joins TRBV29-1 and TRBJ2-1; D might be TRBD1 (6 bases). The CDR3 extends over 14 amino acids. With 8 bases removed from V and 7 bases from J, the gap between germline ends came to 21 bases. Germline V lookup: CDR1 SQVTM, CDR2 ANQGSEA. The CDR3 DNA reads as TGCAGCTCGCAGTGGGGGCCGCGTGGTAATGAGCAGTTCTTC. Amino acid sequence: CSSQWGPRGNEQFF.

The rearrangement uses TRBV6-5 and TRBJ1-5; weak D call: TRBD1 (5 bases). The CDR3 spans 15 residues. The germline CDR1 and CDR2 sequences are MNHEY and SVGAGI. Trimming left V 5 bases short and J 1 base short, with 12 bases between. Written as DNA, the CDR3 is TGTGCCAGCAGTACCCACGACAGAAGCAATCAGCCCCAGCATTTT. Its translation: CASSTHDRSNQPQHF.

The sample holds one count of this clone. The rearrangement joins TRBV9 to TRBJ1-2; 8 bases align to TRBD1. Germline trimming cut 4 bases from V and 7 bases from J; bases unmatched to any gene: 12. This CDR3 is built from 15 residues. Germline V gene lookup returns CDR1 SGDLS and CDR2 YYNGEE. The CDR3 bases are TGTGCCAGCAGCCGAGAGGGGACAGGTAATGCTGGCTACACCTTC. Its translation is CASSREGTGNAGYTF.

The genes are TRBV28 and TRBJ2-3, with TRBD2 as a possible D gene (6 bases). Trimming shortened V by 6 bases and J by 1 base, and 14 bases separated the two germline ends. The CDR3 totals 15 residues. Germline CDR1 is MDHEN and CDR2 is SYDVKM. In DNA, the CDR3 is TGTGCCAGCAGCCCCGTGGCTAGCGGCACAGATACGCAGTATTTT. Translated: CASSPVASGTDTQYF. Full variable domain (missing parts from reference TRBV28 and TRBJ2-3): DVKVTQSSRYLVKRTGEKVFLECVQDMDHENMFWYRQDPGLGLRLIYFSYDVKMKEKGDIPEGYSVSREKKERFSLILESASTNQTSMYLCASSPVASGTDTQYFGPGTRLTVL.

The V call is TRBV6-2 or TRBV6-3, the J call TRBJ2-1; weak D call: TRBD1 (6 bases). The germline V gene has CDR1 MNHEY and CDR2 SVGEGT. The CDR3 is made up of 16 amino acids. Trimming cost V 6 bases and J 2 bases, with 17 bases left between them. CDR3 DNA sequence: TGTGCCAGCAGCCCCCTAGCAAGGGGGACCTACAATGAGCAGTTCTTC. Its protein is CASSPLARGTYNEQFF.

The V and J genes are TRBV5-1 and TRBJ2-1, with a weak D call TRBD2 (5 bases). CDR1 and CDR2 from the germline V gene are SGHRS and YFSETQ. The CDR3 is 19 residues long. The V and J ends lost 2 bases and 4 bases respectively, with 25 bases between them. Here the CDR3 reads CASSFRAASSMSGYNEQFF. The DNA for the CDR3 is TGCGCCAGCAGCTTCCGGGCCGCTAGCTCAATGTCGGGTTACAATGAGCAGTTCTTC.

The chain couples TRBV10-1 to TRBJ2-3, with 8 bases aligning to TRBD2. The V and J ends lost 6 bases and 12 bases, in that order; junction bases with no gene match: 17. Germline CDR1 and CDR2: WNHNN and SYGVQD (reference sequence). The CDR3 loop spans 15 amino acids. The CDR3 DNA sequence: TGCGCCAGCAGGGAGGGGAGCGGAGCGGGAGCACCCCAGTATTTT. Amino acid sequence: CASREGSGAGAPQYF.

This clone was recorded only once. The chain has TRBV7-2 and TRBJ2-3, with 8 bases fitting TRBD1. The CDR3 is made up of 15 amino acids. Germline V gene data show CDR1 as SGHTA and CDR2 as FQGNSA. The junction had 9 bases not matched to a gene; V was cut back by 5 bases and J by 5 bases. The CDR3 sequence is CASSRGQGLEDTQYF. The CDR3 coding sequence is TGTGCCAGCAGCAGAGGACAGGGATTGGAAGATACGCAGTATTTT. Full variable domain (rest looked up from reference TRBV7-2 and TRBJ2-3): GAGVSQSPSNKVTEKGKDVELRCDPISGHTALYWYRQSLGQGLEFLIYFQGNSAPDKSGLPSDRFSAERTGGSVSTLTIQRTQQEDSAVYLCASSRGQGLEDTQYFGPGTRLTVL.

The chain employs TRBV10-3 and TRBJ1-2; a possible D gene is TRBD1 (6 bases). The CDR3 is 13 amino acids. V was pared by 6 bases and J by 7 bases, with 15 bases between. The germline V gene encodes CDR1 ENHRY and CDR2 SYGVKD. The CDR3 region has the DNA TGTGCCATCAGCAACCGGGACAATTTTGGCTACACCTTC. Translated: CAISNRDNFGYTF.

This chain links TRBV19 with TRBJ1-3, with D hard to call. The CDR3 sequence is 14 residues long. V was clipped by 7 bases and J by 4 bases, with 14 bases between them. Germline V gene data show CDR1 as LNHDA and CDR2 as SQIVND (reference sequence). Here the CDR3 reads CASTRRADGNTIYF. The CDR3 coding sequence is TGTGCCAGTACCCGGAGGGCAGACGGAAACACCATATATTTT.

The gene calls are TRBV4-3 and TRBJ1-1; 10 positions match TRBD1. This CDR3 spans 14 amino acids. J gave up 6 bases and V 6 bases, and 7 bases lay outside the gene matches. Germline V CDR1 and CDR2: LGHNA, YSLEER. CDR3 in DNA: TGCGCCAGCAGTGGGGACAGGGGAAGTCCTGAAGCTTTCTTT. Protein product: CASSGDRGSPEAFF.

As regards this clone: Other DNA sequences in the sample encode the same CDR3. DNA of the CDR3: TGTGCCAGCAGTGTGGCGGGAGGTGGCACAGATACGCAGTATTTT. It specifies CASSVAGGGTDTQYF. The chain is built from TRBV6-4 and TRBJ2-3; TRBD2 aligns across 8 bases. This CDR3 spans 15 amino acids. The V gene end was trimmed by 4 bases and the J gene end by 1 base; junction bases not matched to a gene: 4. CDR1 is MRHNA and CDR2 is SNTAGT in the germline V gene.

There are a few counts of this clone. The J gene is TRBJ1-1, the V gene TRBV7-2; no clear D. The CDR3 has 12 residues. V dropped 2 bases and J dropped 6 bases, with 7 bases sitting between them. Germline V lookup: CDR1 SGHTA, CDR2 FQGNSA. The CDR3 nucleotides read TGTGCCAGCAGCTTAAGTTACTCTGAAGCTTTCTTT. It yields the protein CASSLSYSEAFF.

The rearrangement uses TRBV7-3 and TRBJ2-5; D may be TRBD1 (5 bases). The CDR3 runs to 14 residues. Germline V gene sequence: CDR1 SGHTA, CDR2 FQGTGA. Between the trimmed V and J ends, which lost 5 bases and 0 bases, there was a span of 10 bases. The CDR3 loop is CASSPARDQETQYF. CDR3 sequence (DNA): TGTGCCAGCAGCCCTGCCAGGGACCAAGAGACCCAGTACTTC.

J is TRBJ1-3 and V is TRBV5-6, with TRBD1 as a possible D gene (6 bases). Per germline, CDR1 SGHDT and CDR2 YYEEEE. Trimming cost V 5 bases and J 2 bases, with 8 bases left between them. The CDR3 contains 13 residues. Here the CDR3 DNA reads TGTGCCAGCAGAAGACAGGCTGGAAACACCATATATTTT. It specifies CASRRQAGNTIYF.

The V gene is TRBV29-1, the J gene TRBJ2-3, with 9 bases identical to TRBD2. The CDR3 spans 15 residues. J was trimmed by 4 bases and V by 7 bases; bases with no gene match: 12. Germline V gene lookup returns CDR1 SQVTM and CDR2 ANQGSEA. CDR3 in DNA: TGCAGCGCCCACCGTAGCGGGAGACGGGCAGATACGCAGTATTTT. Protein product: CSAHRSGRRADTQYF.

The chain employs TRBV7-2 and TRBJ2-7, with D tentatively TRBD2 (6 bases). CDR3 size: 13 residues. V was shortened by 3 bases and J by 4 bases, with 10 bases between the two germline ends. Germline V gives CDR1 SGHTA, CDR2 FQGNSA. The CDR3 DNA is TGTGCCAGCAGCTTGGGACTTTCATACGAGCAGTACGTC. Its translation: CASSLGLSYEQYV.

The V gene is TRBV7-9, the J gene TRBJ2-3, with 8 bases matching TRBD1. The CDR3 runs to 17 residues. The trim removed 8 bases at V and 3 bases at J, leaving 16 bases unmatched. Germline CDR1 and CDR2: SEHNR and FQNEAQ (reference sequence). The CDR3 DNA is TGTGCCAGCGACGGCCAGGGGGCCACCCAGGGGACAGATACGCAGTATTTT. Protein product: CASDGQGATQGTDTQYF. The entire variable domain, with the rest obtained from reference TRBV7-9 and TRBJ2-3, is as follows: DTGVSQNPRHKITKRGQNVTFRCDPISEHNRLYWYRQTLGQGPEFLTYFQNEAQLEKSRLLSDRFSAERPKGSFSTLEIQRTEQGDSAMYLCASDGQGATQGTDTQYFGPGTRLTVL.

The rearrangement joins TRBV24-1 to TRBJ2-4; 14 bases align to TRBD2. The CDR3 is 21 residues long. Germline V gene sequence: CDR1 KGHDR, CDR2 SFDVKD. The V segment lost 4 bases and the J segment 3 bases; nucleotides outside the gene matches: 16. In DNA form, the CDR3 reads TGTGCCACCAGTGACCCCCCCGGACTAGCGGGAGGCGCGGAAGTCAAAAACATTCAGTACTTC. It yields the protein CATSDPPGLAGGAEVKNIQYF.

The genes are TRBV7-8 and TRBJ2-7; a weak D match, TRBD1 (5 bases). This CDR3 has 14 residues. CDR1 and CDR2 from the germline V gene are SGHVS and FQNEAQ. Trimming cost V 0 bases and J 1 base, with 7 bases left between them. CDR3 bases: TGTGCCAGCAGCTTAGCATCAGGGTCCTACGAGCAGTACGTC. This sequence encodes CASSLASGSYEQYV.

This chain uses TRBV10-3 with TRBJ1-2, with a possible D match to TRBD1 (5 bases). Trimming removed 8 bases from V and 4 bases from J, with 17 bases in between. CDR1 ENHRY and CDR2 SYGVKD come from the germline V gene. The CDR3 runs to 14 residues. The CDR3 nucleotides read TGTGCCATCGGCGAAGGGGTGGGGCTCTATGGCTACACCTTC. Amino acids: CAIGEGVGLYGYTF.

This chain joins TRBV9 and TRBJ2-3; D might be TRBD1 (6 bases). CDR3 size: 14 residues. Trimming pared 4 bases from V and 4 bases from J, leaving 13 bases between. Looked up from germline, CDR1 is SGDLS and CDR2 is YYNGEE. This chain's CDR3 is CASSSRQAPDTQYF. The CDR3, as DNA: TGTGCCAGCAGCTCGAGACAGGCCCCAGATACGCAGTATTTT.

The CDR3 here is CASSLSSQGAGELFF. DNA for the CDR3: TGCGCCAGCAGCCTTTCCTCGCAGGGGGCCGGGGAGCTGTTTTTT. The genes are TRBV4-3 and TRBJ2-2, with 7 bases lining up with TRBD1. The CDR3 spans 15 residues. The ends lost 4 bases at V and 6 bases at J; junction bases unmatched: 8. CDR1 is LGHNA, CDR2 YSLEER, per germline.

The V and J genes are TRBV11-3 and TRBJ2-3; 7 bases align to TRBD2. The germline V gene encodes CDR1 SGHNT and CDR2 YENEEA. J was trimmed by 2 bases and V by 1 base; bases with no gene match: 6. There are 16 residues in the CDR3. CDR3 coding DNA: TGTGCCAGCAGCTTAGGGCCAGCGGGACCCACAGATACGCAGTATTTT. Protein: CASSLGPAGPTDTQYF.

This CDR3 reads CASSLGAGRYEQYF. CDR3 DNA: TGTGCCAGCAGCTTAGGGGCAGGTCGGTACGAGCAGTACTTC. The V call is TRBV11-2, the J call TRBJ2-7; D gene uncertain. The ends were cut back, 1 base at V and 4 bases at J, with 11 bases in the middle. The CDR3 spans 14 residues. Germline CDR1 reads SGHAT; CDR2 reads FQNNGV. Using reference TRBV11-2 and TRBJ2-7 for the parts outside the CDR3, the full variable domain is EAGVAQSPRYKIIEKRQSVAFWCNPISGHATLYWYQQILGQGPKLLIQFQNNGVVDDSQLPKDRFSAERLKGVDSTLKIQPAKLEDSAVYLCASSLGAGRYEQYFGPGTRLTVT.

The J gene is TRBJ1-6, the V gene TRBV30; D is ambiguous. This CDR3 contains 13 residues. Germline lookup yields CDR1 GTSNPN and CDR2 SVGIG (reference sequence). Trimming removed 3 bases from V and 7 bases from J, with 10 bases in between. The CDR3: CAWRTSANSPLHF. The CDR3 DNA follows: TGTGCCTGGAGGACAAGTGCAAATTCACCCCTCCACTTT.

V is TRBV9 and J is TRBJ2-7; TRBD2 agrees at 12 bases. CDR1 is SGDLS, CDR2 YYNGEE, per germline. The V segment lost 4 bases and the J segment 2 bases; nucleotides outside the gene matches: 4. This CDR3 contains 15 residues. The CDR3 loop reads CASSPTSGSTYEQYF. The CDR3 DNA sequence: TGTGCCAGCAGCCCGACTAGCGGGAGTACCTACGAGCAGTACTTC.

This clone was counted between two and nine times. This sequence joins TRBV6-2 or TRBV6-3 and TRBJ2-2, with TRBD2 matching 8 bases. The CDR3 extends over 17 amino acids. In germline, CDR1 is MNHEY, CDR2 SVGEGT. Losses at the gene ends were 2 bases for V and 0 bases for J; bases not matched to a gene: 5. This CDR3 is CASSYLRGGANTGELFF. CDR3 sequence (DNA): TGTGCCAGCAGTTACCTCCGGGGGGGGGCGAACACCGGGGAGCTGTTTTTT.

This clone has a single count. The chain recombines TRBV7-2 with TRBJ2-4; a weak D match, TRBD1 (6 bases). V lost 5 bases and J 3 bases, leaving 17 bases between the germline ends. Per germline, CDR1 SGHTA and CDR2 FQGNSA. This CDR3 is built from 16 residues. As DNA, the CDR3 is TGTGCCAGCAGCCAAGCCCCAGGGGTTAGCAAAAACATTCAGTACTTC. It translates to CASSQAPGVSKNIQYF.

The gene calls are TRBV19 and TRBJ1-5; tentative D call: TRBD1 (6 bases). Germline loops: CDR1 LNHDA, CDR2 SQIVND (reference sequence). V was trimmed by 9 bases and J by 4 bases, leaving 19 bases between them. This CDR3 contains 15 residues. For the CDR3, the DNA is TGTGCCAGCAGAGAGAGGGGGAATAAAAATCAGCCCCAGCATTTT. It encodes CASRERGNKNQPQHF.